This T cell receptor (beta chain) was retrieved from a study of blood T cell repertoires in COVID-19 (TCRdb year 2020). For context, the study as a whole: Samples from collaborators originated in the United States, Italy and Spain and spanned both the acute and convalescent phases of COVID-19. The samples were drawn from the first 160 participants of the ongoing ImmuneRACE study and from some 1,300 subjects provided by 6 global collaborators. The repertoires were released in a freely available public database meant as a resource for research on the immune response to SARS-CoV-2. The material from the prospective study consisted of cDNA or gDNA derived from T cells, B-cell-depleted T cells, or PBMCs. A de-identified subject ID, COVID-19 status, age in years and sex were almost always included in the sample metadata. Subjects who had been exposed to COVID-19, were actively infected with it, or had recovered from it provided the deeply sampled blood TCRbeta repertoires that made up the dataset. Where HLA class I and class II types were available, the types were taken from metadata supplied by the sample provider, not from assay-based typing. Study-wide conclusions, independent of this receptor: Clinical and demographic metadata were provided uncurated, with the amount varying by source and participant.

Trimming removed 1 base from V and 3 bases from J, leaving 7 bases between the germline ends. From the cysteine through the phenylalanine, the CDR3 covers 13 amino acids. Here the CDR3 DNA is all that survives: 39 bases in frame from base 1. CDR1 and CDR2 were assigned from the germline V gene as SGHTA and FQGNSA. TCRbeta CDR3 regions were amplified from genomic DNA by means of the immunoSEQ Assay, a bias-controlled multiplex PCR. Per the authors' processing: The number of nucleated cells in each sample was estimated from the amplification of reference gene primers within the assay. Sequence reads were collapsed and filtered to measure the absolute abundance of every unique TCRbeta CDR3 rearrangement. For each sample, productive Simpson clonality was calculated as the square root of Simpson's diversity index across productive rearrangements. TCRdb's version of the immuneACCESS table is confined to in-frame rearrangements and falls short of the full clone set. An unresolved V gene accounts for under half of the shortfall where checked; the remainder is of unknown origin. V and J calls and clone size are given by that table; D and trimming were obtained from the DNA. The sample contains fewer than 60,000 clones, about four fifths of them found a single time. Jointly, the top ten make up roughly 25% of the sample.

Comments on this clone: Its antigen target is currently unknown. No base qualities exist here, and no much larger clone lies one base off it.

Whole blood was collected in K2EDTA tubes by collaborating institutions according to the institutions' own protocols. Collaborator samples were shipped for TCRbeta analysis as frozen whole blood, isolated PBMCs, or DNA extracted from either sample type. The rearrangement combines TRBV7-2 with TRBJ2-7; no D gene call is confident. The receptor was isolated from a human donor in a cohort sampled during active COVID-19. Sequencing was performed on peripheral blood. The CDR3 loop reads CASSLDRFYEQYF. The DNA sequence is as follows: TGTGCCAGCAGCTTAGATCGGTTCTACGAGCAGTACTTC.